This is a list of T cell receptor beta chains from one sample in a study of blood T cell repertoires in COVID-19. Libraries were prepared by immunoSEQ multiplex PCR; TCRdb keeps only in-frame clonotypes and omits some of them. The data show under 75,000 clones, 70% to 90% seen once. Sequenced: peripheral blood. Receptors were obtained from a man aged 55 to 70 with acute or convalescent COVID-19. Each CDR3 is given with its conserved first and last residue. A D gene is named only where the DNA matches it firmly. Clone size is given for some rows only: seen once, a few or many times, or a class if the clone is expanded.

V gene,CDR3 length,clone size,D gene,CDR3 protein
TRBV7-6,14,NA,TRBD2,CASRDPRGGLEQFF
TRBV5-8,16,NA,TRBD2,CASSLEGLAGGDTQYF
TRBV5-1,14,NA,NA,CASSLYSGADTQYF
TRBV14,20,NA,TRBD2,CASSQSPGLAGESSYNEQFF
TRBV2,16,few,NA,CASSGRAGGTNQPQHF
TRBV5-1,18,NA,TRBD2,CASGFDSTSGARYNEQFF
TRBV5-5,16,NA,TRBD2,CASSRLAGLNTGELFF
TRBV19,16,NA,TRBD2,CASSRLAGEVADTQYF
TRBV7-8,14,once,NA,CASSLRDSSYEQYF
TRBV30,14,NA,NA,CAWSAGQKGLPQHF
TRBV23-1,14,NA,TRBD1,CASRIDRGEETQYF